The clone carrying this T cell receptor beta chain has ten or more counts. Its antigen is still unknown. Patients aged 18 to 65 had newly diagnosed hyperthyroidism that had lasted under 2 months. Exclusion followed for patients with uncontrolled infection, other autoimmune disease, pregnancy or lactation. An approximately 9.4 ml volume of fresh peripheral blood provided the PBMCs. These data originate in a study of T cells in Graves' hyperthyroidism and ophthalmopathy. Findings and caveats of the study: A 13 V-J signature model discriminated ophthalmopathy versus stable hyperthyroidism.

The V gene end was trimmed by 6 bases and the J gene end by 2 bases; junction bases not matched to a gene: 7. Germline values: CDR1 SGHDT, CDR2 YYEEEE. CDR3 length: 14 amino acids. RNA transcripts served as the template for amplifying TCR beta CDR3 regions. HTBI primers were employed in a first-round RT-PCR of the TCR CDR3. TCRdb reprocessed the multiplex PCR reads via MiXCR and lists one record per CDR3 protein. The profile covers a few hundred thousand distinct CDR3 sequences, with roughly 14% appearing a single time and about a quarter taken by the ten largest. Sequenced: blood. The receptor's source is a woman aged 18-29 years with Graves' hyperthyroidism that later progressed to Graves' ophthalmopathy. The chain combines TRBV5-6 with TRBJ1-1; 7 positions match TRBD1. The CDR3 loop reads CASTPGQSNTEAFF. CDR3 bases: TGTGCCAGCACCCCGGGACAGAGTAACACTGAAGCTTTCTTT.